The clone carrying this T cell receptor (beta chain) counts as medium-sized (0.01 to 0.1%). This record belongs to a study of metastatic and nonmetastatic thyroid tumors. The germline V and J ends were trimmed by 2 bases and 6 bases, with 10 bases remaining between them. The CDR3 covers 14 residues. The germline gives CDR1 MNHEY, CDR2 SVGAGI. All patients were treatment-naive before thyroid surgery. Under the authors' procedure: To classify distant metastasis in papillary thyroid cancer, a model was built from CDR3 differences across clinicopathological groups. TCRdb reanalyzed the PCR reads via MiXCR. These V and J calls are TCRdb output, not the study's own analysis. Of around 18,000 clones in the sample, 34% were seen once.

This TCR was recovered from a female donor with papillary thyroid cancer or a benign thyroid nodule (not recorded which). Some clones in this sample may be carry-over from other donors' samples. Sequences were obtained from tumor tissue. The V gene is TRBV6-5, the J gene TRBJ2-2, with TRBD2 as a possible D gene (6 bases). CDR3: CASSYVSGAGELFF. CDR3 DNA: TGTGCCAGCAGTTACGTTTCGGGAGCCGGGGAGCTGTTTTTT.